This TCR beta chain was obtained from a study of OX40 agonist ivuxolimab in advanced cancers. TCRdb keeps only in-frame clones here, not all; method: immunoSEQ multiplex PCR. The table shows 60,000 to 80,000 clones, with roughly 84% occurring only once. V lost 2 bases to trimming and J lost 9 bases, with 7 bases between them. The CDR3 consists of 11 residues. CDR1 and CDR2 from the germline V gene are MNHNS and SASEGT. This receptor was identified in an adult with an advanced solid tumor such as melanoma, head and neck, liver or kidney cancer. Source: CD4+ or CD8+ T cells sorted from blood, taken in a trial of the OX40 agonist ivuxolimab. The chain couples TRBV6-1 to TRBJ2-5, with unresolved D. The CDR3 DNA sequence: TGTGCCAGCAGTGAATTGGGCCCCCAGTACTTC. It specifies CASSELGPQYF.